Presented here are 13 T cell receptor beta chains from one specimen sequenced in a study of CD4+ T cells in melanoma. The protocol was immunoSEQ multiplex PCR, while the TCRdb copy is restricted to in-frame clones and leaves out a portion. This sample has 20,000 to 25,000 clones, with around 79% found just once. Material: cells from a culture (not recorded whether cultured in vitro). The receptors were sampled from a human donor with melanoma.

The chain couples TRBV19 to TRBJ1-2; 7 nucleotides match TRBD1. Per the germline V gene, CDR1 is LNHDA and CDR2 is SQIVND (reference sequence). The J segment lost 5 bases and the V segment lost 5 bases, leaving 11 bases of the junction unmatched. There are 15 residues in the CDR3. The CDR3 nucleotides read TGTGCCAGTAGTCCCCGAACCGGGACAGTATATGGCTACACCTTC. Translated: CASSPRTGTVYGYTF.

The V gene is TRBV19, the J gene TRBJ1-5; possible D gene TRBD1, 6 bases. Germline-derived CDR1 and CDR2 are LNHDA and SQIVND (reference sequence). V was clipped by 5 bases and J by 2 bases, with 16 bases between them. The CDR3 runs to 16 residues. CDR3 protein: CASSLRTALGNQPQHF. The CDR3 DNA is TGTGCCAGTAGTCTAAGGACAGCGTTGGGCAATCAGCCCCAGCATTTT.

This chain uses TRBV5-5 with TRBJ2-5; a possible D gene is TRBD1 (8 bases). Germline-derived CDR1 and CDR2 are SGHKS and YYEKEE (reference sequence). This CDR3 comprises 14 residues. V lost 4 bases and J lost 3, with 13 bases in between. In DNA, the CDR3 is TGTGCCAGCAGCAAACAGGGGGGGGAAGAGACCCAGTACTTC. This translates into CASSKQGGEETQYF.

The chain joins TRBV7-2 to TRBJ2-1; D is unclear. This CDR3 is built from 15 residues. Between the trimmed V and J ends, which lost 1 base and 5 bases, there was a span of 12 bases. Germline CDR1 is SGHTA and CDR2 is FQGNSA. The CDR3 protein is CASSLGYIPNNEQFF. CDR3 DNA: TGTGCCAGCAGCTTAGGTTACATCCCCAACAATGAGCAGTTCTTC.

The chain has TRBV6-6 and TRBJ1-3, with D uncertain. Germline-derived CDR1 and CDR2 are MNHNY and SVGAGI (reference sequence). Trimming removed 3 bases at V and 0 bases at J, with 12 bases between. The CDR3 extends over 16 amino acids. The CDR3 DNA reads as TGTGCCAGCAGTTATCAAATGGTTAACTCTGGAAACACCATATATTTT. Translation gives CASSYQMVNSGNTIYF.

The genes are TRBV27 and TRBJ1-5; TRBD1 is a possible D gene (5 bases). This CDR3 comprises 13 residues. CDR1 MNHEY and CDR2 SMNVEV come from the germline V gene (reference sequence). Trimming removed 4 bases at V and 5 bases at J, with 9 bases between. CDR3 amino acids: CASSWRGDQPQHF. The CDR3 region has the DNA TGTGCCAGCAGTTGGAGGGGTGATCAGCCCCAGCATTTT.

This clone appeared a few times. The genes are TRBV6-5 and TRBJ1-3; 7 bases agree with TRBD1. V dropped 5 bases and J dropped 2; count of bases not matched to a gene: 6. The V gene's germline CDR1 is MNHEY and CDR2 SVGAGI. The CDR3 loop spans 15 amino acids. The CDR3 loop is CASSNQGTAGNTIYF. CDR3 coding DNA: TGTGCCAGCAGTAACCAAGGGACAGCTGGAAACACCATATATTTT.

This clone is deemed medium-sized. The chain has TRBV2 and TRBJ1-6; D is ambiguous. Germline V CDR1 and CDR2: SNHLY, FYNNEI. This CDR3 is built from 14 residues. Trimming removed 7 bases from V and 7 bases from J, with 14 bases in between. As DNA, the CDR3 is TGTGCCAGCAATCGGGATGAAGGAAATTCACCCCTCCACTTT. This encodes CASNRDEGNSPLHF.

There are a few counts of this clone. The V gene is TRBV2, the J gene TRBJ2-7; D gene unclear. V lost 8 bases to trimming and J lost 3 bases, with 5 bases between them. The germline gives CDR1 SNHLY, CDR2 FYNNEI. This CDR3 is 10 amino acids long. The CDR3 nucleotides read TGTGCCAGCCGGTACTACGAGCAGTACTTC. It is translated as CASRYYEQYF.

V is TRBV6-6 and J is TRBJ2-3; D assignment may be TRBD1 or TRBD2 (5 bases each). Trimming took off 5 bases at V and 0 bases at J, with 12 bases between the two ends. This CDR3 has 15 residues. Germline lookup yields CDR1 MNHNY and CDR2 SVGAGI (reference sequence). CDR3 DNA: TGTGCCAGCAGTGCCGGGACCCTTAGCACAGATACGCAGTATTTT. Translation: CASSAGTLSTDTQYF.

The rearrangement joins TRBV9 to TRBJ1-2, with TRBD1 identical over 7 bases. The CDR3 extends over 16 amino acids. Per germline, CDR1 SGDLS and CDR2 YYNGEE. The J segment lost 1 base and the V segment lost 6 bases, leaving 12 bases of the junction unmatched. The CDR3 coding sequence is TGTGCCAGCACCGCTCAGACAGGGTCCCTTAACTATGGCTACACCTTC. Its translation: CASTAQTGSLNYGYTF.

The CDR3 is CASSQGLLTQQFF. The CDR3 DNA sequence: TGTGCCAGCAGCCAAGGACTGCTTACGCAGCAGTTCTTC. This chain connects TRBV14 to TRBJ2-1, with D hard to call. The CDR3 is made up of 13 amino acids. The germline CDR1 and CDR2 sequences are SGHDN and FVKESK. Trimming shortened V by 1 base and J by 11 bases, and 12 bases separated the two germline ends.

The chain couples TRBV19 to TRBJ1-1; 10 positions match TRBD1. Germline lookup yields CDR1 LNHDA and CDR2 SQIVND (reference sequence). The CDR3 spans 14 residues. J lost 6 bases, V lost 3 bases, and 4 bases had no gene match. CDR3 nucleotide sequence: TGTGCCAGTAGTATGTGGGACAGGGGATCTGAAGCTTTCTTT. Its protein is CASSMWDRGSEAFF.